A single T cell receptor beta chain is shown here with its context. The data originate from a study of shared clonotypes between healthy human individuals. Per the germline V gene, CDR1 is SEHNR and CDR2 is FQNEAQ (reference sequence). CDR3 size: 15 residues. With V trimmed by 4 bases and J by 6 bases, 9 bases remained unmatched. Profiled with immunoSEQ multiplex PCR; TCRdb holds only in-frame clones, not every one. This table has more than 500,000 clones, roughly 95% appearing once. This receptor was identified in a woman aged 25 to 45 in good health. This chain links TRBV7-9 with TRBJ2-1, with 7 bases that match TRBD1. The sequencing input was naive CD4+ T cells sorted from blood. This sample's subset: CD45RA+ positively selected. The CDR3 DNA sequence: TGTGCCAGCAGCTCCCCCGGGACAGCTCTCAATGAGCAGTTCTTC. It encodes CASSSPGTALNEQFF.